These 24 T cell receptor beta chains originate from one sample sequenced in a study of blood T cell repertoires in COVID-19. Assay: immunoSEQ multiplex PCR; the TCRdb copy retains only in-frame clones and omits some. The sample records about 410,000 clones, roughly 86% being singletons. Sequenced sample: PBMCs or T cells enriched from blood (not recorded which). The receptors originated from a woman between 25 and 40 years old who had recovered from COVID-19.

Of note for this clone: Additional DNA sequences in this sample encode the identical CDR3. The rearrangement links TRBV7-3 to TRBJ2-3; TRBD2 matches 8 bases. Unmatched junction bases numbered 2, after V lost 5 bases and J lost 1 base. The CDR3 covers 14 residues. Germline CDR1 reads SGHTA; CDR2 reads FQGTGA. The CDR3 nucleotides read TGTGCCAGCAGCGCAGCGGGGGGCACAGATACGCAGTATTTT. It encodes CASSAAGGTDTQYF.

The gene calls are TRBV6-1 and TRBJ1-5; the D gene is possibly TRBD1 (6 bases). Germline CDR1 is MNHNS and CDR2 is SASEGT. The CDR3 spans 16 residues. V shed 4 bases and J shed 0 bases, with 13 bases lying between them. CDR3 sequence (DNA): TGTGCCAGCAGTGTGGTCCAGGGACATAGCAATCAGCCCCAGCATTTT. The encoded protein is CASSVVQGHSNQPQHF.

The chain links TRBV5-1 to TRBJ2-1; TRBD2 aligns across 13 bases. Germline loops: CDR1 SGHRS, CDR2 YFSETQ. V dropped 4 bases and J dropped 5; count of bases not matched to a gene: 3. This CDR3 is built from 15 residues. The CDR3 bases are TGCGCCAGCAGCGAAGGGACTAGCGGGGACAATGAGCAGTTCTTC. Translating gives CASSEGTSGDNEQFF.

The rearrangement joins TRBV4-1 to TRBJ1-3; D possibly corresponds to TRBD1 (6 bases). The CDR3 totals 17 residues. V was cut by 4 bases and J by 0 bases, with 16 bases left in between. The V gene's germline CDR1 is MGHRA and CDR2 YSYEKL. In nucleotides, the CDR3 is TGCGCCAGCAGCCTCAAGGGGGTTTCGAGCTCTGGAAACACCATATATTTT. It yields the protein CASSLKGVSSSGNTIYF.

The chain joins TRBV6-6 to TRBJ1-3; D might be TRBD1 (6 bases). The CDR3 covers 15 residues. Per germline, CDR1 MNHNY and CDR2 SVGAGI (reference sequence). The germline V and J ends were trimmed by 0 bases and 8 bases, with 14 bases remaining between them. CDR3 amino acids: CASSYSGARTDTIYF. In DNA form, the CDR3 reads TGTGCCAGCAGTTACTCGGGGGCCCGAACGGACACCATATATTTT.

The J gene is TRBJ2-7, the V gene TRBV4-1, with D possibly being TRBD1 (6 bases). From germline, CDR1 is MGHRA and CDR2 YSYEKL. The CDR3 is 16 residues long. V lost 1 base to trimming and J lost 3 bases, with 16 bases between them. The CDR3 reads CASSQGTQGWGYEQYF. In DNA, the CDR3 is TGCGCCAGCAGCCAAGGTACACAGGGTTGGGGCTACGAGCAGTACTTC.

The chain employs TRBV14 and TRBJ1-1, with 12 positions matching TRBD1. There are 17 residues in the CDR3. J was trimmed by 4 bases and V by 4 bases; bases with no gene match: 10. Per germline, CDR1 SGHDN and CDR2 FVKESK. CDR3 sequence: CASSPIWGQGASTEAFF. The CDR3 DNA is TGTGCCAGCAGCCCGATTTGGGGACAGGGGGCTTCCACTGAAGCTTTCTTT.

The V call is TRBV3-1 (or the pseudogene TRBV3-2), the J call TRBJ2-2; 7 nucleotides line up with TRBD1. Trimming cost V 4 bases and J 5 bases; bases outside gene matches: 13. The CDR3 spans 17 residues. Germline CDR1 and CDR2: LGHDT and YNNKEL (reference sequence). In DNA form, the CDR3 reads TGTGCCAGCAGCCCTAAATATGGGACAGAAAGAACCGGGGAGCTGTTTTTT. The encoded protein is CASSPKYGTERTGELFF.

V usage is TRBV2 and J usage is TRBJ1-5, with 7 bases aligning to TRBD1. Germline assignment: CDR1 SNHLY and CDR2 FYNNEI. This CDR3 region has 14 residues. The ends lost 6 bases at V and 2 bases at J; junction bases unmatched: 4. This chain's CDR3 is CASRQGPGNQPQHF. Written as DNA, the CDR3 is TGTGCCAGCAGACAGGGGCCGGGCAATCAGCCCCAGCATTTT.

The CDR3 region is CATGISNYEQYF. The CDR3 DNA is TGTGCCACCGGGATTTCTAACTACGAGCAGTACTTC. The gene calls are TRBV12-3 or TRBV12-4 and TRBJ2-7; tentatively, D is TRBD2 (5 bases). The CDR3 contains 12 residues. The V and J ends lost 10 bases and 3 bases respectively, with 13 bases between them.

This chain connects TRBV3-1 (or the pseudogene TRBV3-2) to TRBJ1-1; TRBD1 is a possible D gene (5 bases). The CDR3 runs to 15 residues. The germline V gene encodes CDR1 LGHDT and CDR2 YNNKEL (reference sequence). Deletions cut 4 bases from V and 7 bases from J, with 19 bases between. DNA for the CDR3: TGTGCCAGCAGCCCTCGGGTCAGGGAAGGCTATGAAGCTTTCTTT. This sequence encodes CASSPRVREGYEAFF.

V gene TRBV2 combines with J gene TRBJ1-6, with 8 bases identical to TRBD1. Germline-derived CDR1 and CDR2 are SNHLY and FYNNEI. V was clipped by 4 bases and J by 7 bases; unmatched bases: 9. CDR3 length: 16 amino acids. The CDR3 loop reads CASSVLPTGANSPLHF. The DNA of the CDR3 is TGTGCCAGCAGTGTTCTCCCGACAGGGGCAAATTCACCCCTCCACTTT.

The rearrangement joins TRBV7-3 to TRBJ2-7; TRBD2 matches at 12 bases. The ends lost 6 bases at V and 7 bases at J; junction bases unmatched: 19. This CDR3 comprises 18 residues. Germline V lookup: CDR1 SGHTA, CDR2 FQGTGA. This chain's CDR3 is CASRKGLAGGPRRWEQYF. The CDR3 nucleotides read TGTGCCAGCAGAAAGGGCCTAGCGGGAGGGCCCCGGAGATGGGAGCAGTACTTC. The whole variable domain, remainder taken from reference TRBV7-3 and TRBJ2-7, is GAGVSQTPSNKVTEKGKYVELRCDPISGHTALYWYRQSLGQGPEFLIYFQGTGAADDSGLPNDRFFAVRPEGSVSTLKIQRTERGDSAVYLCASRKGLAGGPRRWEQYFGPGTRLTVT.

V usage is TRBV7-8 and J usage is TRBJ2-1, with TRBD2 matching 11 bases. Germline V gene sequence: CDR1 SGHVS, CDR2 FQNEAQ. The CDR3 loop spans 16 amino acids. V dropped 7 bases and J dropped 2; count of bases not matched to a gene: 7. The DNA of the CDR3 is TGTGCCAGCACTATTAGGGGACTAGCGGCCTACAATGAGCAGTTCTTC. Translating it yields CASTIRGLAAYNEQFF.

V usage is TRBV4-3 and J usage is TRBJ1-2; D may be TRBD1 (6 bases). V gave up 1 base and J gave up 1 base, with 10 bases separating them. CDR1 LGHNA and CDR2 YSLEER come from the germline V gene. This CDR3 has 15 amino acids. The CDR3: CASSQGTGSNYGYTF. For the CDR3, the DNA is TGCGCCAGCAGCCAAGGAACAGGGAGTAACTATGGCTACACCTTC.

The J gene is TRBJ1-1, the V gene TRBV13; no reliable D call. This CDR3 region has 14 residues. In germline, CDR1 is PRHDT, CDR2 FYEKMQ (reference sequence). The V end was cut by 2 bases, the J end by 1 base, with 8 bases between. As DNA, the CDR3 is TGTGCCAGCAGCTTATTACAGACGAACACTGAAGCTTTCTTT. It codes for CASSLLQTNTEAFF.

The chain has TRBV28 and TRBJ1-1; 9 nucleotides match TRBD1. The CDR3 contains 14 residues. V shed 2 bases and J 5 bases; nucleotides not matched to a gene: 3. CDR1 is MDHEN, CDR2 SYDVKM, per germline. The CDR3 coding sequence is TGTGCCAGCAGTTTAGGACAGGGGAAAACTGAAGCTTTCTTT. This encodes CASSLGQGKTEAFF.

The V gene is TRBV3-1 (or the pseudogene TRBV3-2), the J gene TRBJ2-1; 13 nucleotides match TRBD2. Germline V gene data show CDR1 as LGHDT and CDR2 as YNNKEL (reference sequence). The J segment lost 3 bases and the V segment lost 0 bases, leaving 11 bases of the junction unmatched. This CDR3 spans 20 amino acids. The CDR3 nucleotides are TGTGCCAGCAGCCAAGATTTAAAAGGACTAGCGGGAGAGCTCTACAATGAGCAGTTCTTC. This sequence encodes CASSQDLKGLAGELYNEQFF.

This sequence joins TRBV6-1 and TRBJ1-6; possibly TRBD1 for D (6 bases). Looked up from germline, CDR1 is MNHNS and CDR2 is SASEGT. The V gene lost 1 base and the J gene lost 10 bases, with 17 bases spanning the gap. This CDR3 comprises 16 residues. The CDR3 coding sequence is TGTGCCAGCAGTGAAGAGCCCCAACAGGGTAGCTCACCCCTCCACTTT. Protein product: CASSEEPQQGSSPLHF.

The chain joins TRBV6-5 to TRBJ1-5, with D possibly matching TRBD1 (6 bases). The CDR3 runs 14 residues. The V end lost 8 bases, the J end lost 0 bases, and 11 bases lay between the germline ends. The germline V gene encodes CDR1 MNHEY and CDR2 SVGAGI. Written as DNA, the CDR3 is TGTGCCAGCGGCGGACAGTATAGCAATCAGCCCCAGCATTTT. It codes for CASGGQYSNQPQHF.

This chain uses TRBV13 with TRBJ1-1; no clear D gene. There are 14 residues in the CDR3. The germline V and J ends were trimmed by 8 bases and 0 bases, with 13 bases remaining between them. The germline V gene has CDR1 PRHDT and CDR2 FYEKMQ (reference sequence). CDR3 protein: CASRRWVLNTEAFF. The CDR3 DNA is TGTGCCAGCCGGAGGTGGGTTTTGAACACTGAAGCTTTCTTT.

As DNA, the CDR3 is TGCAGCGGGACAGGAGCTAGGAACACTGAAGCTTTCTTT. Protein sequence: CSGTGARNTEAFF. V is TRBV29-1 and J is TRBJ1-1, with 7 positions matching TRBD1. The CDR3 has 13 amino acids. The J segment lost 1 base and the V segment lost 7 bases, leaving 6 bases of the junction unmatched. Per germline, CDR1 SQVTM and CDR2 ANQGSEA. Full variable domain (rest looked up from reference TRBV29-1 and TRBJ1-1): SAVISQKPSRDICQRGTSLTIQCQVDSQVTMMFWYRQQPGQSLTLIATANQGSEATYESGFVIDKFPISRPNLTFSTLTVSNMSPEDSSIYLCSGTGARNTEAFFGQGTRLTVV.

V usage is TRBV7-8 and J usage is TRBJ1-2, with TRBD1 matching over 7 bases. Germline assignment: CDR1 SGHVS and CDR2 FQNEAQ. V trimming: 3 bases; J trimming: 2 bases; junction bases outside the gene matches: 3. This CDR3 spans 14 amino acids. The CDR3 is CASSFRGQNYGYTF. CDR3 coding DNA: TGTGCCAGCAGCTTTCGGGGACAGAACTATGGCTACACCTTC. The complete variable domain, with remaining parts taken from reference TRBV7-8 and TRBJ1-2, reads GAGVSQSPRYKVAKRGQDVALRCDPISGHVSLFWYQQALGQGPEFLTYFQNEAQLDKSGLPSDRFFAERPEGSVSTLKIQRTQQEDSAVYLCASSFRGQNYGYTFGSGTRLTVV.

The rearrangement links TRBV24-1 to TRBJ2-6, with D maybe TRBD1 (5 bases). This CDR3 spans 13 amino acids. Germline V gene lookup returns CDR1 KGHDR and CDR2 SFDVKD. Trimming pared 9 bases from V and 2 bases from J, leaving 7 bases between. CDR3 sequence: CATARAGANVLTF. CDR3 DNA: TGTGCCACCGCCAGGGCTGGGGCCAACGTCCTGACTTTC.